This T cell receptor beta chain was identified in a study of blood T cell repertoires in COVID-19. About the study: Acute and convalescent COVID-19 samples came from the United States, Italy and Spain.

Seattle cases were enrolled at active infection and followed longitudinally. From germline, CDR1 is SGHTA and CDR2 FQGNSA. This CDR3 is built from 13 residues. Between the trimmed V and J ends, which lost 7 bases and 8 bases, there was a span of 17 bases. This table comes from immunoSEQ multiplex PCR, and its TCRdb copy is limited to in-frame clones, with some not included. The table shows 250,000 to 350,000 clones, with 85% to 90% occurring only once. The material sequenced was peripheral blood. This clonotype originated in a woman in her twenties or thirties with COVID-19, enrolled during active disease. V and J are TRBV7-2 and TRBJ1-2; tentatively, D is TRBD1 (5 bases). In DNA, the CDR3 is TGTGCCAGCAATCCCGGGGGGATAGTCGGCTACACCTTC. Translated: CASNPGGIVGYTF.